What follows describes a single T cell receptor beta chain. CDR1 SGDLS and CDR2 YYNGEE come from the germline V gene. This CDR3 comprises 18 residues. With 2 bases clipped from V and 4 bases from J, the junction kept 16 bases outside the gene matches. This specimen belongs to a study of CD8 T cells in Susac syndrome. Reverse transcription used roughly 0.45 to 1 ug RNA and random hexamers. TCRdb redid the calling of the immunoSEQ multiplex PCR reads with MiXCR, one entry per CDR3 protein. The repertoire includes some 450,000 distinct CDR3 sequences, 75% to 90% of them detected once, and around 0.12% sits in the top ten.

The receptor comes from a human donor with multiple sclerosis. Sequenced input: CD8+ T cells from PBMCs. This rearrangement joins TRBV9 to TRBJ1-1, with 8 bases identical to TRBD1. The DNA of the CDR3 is TGTGCCAGCAGCGTCCTAGACCTAACAGGGGGACGTGGCACTGAAGCTTTCTTT. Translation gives CASSVLDLTGGRGTEAFF.